These 5 T cell receptor beta chains were all obtained from the same sample, sequenced in a study of human T cells and chemical hapten exposure. Specified time point: patch test 1, 2 weeks after DPC sensitization. Treatment described: therapeutic diphenylcyclopropenone sensitization with weekly scalp DPC. TCRdb reprocessed the RACE reads via MiXCR and lists one record per CDR3 protein. Found here are about 57,000 distinct CDR3 sequences, about 9.3% of them singletons; the top ten hold 10% to 15%. This specimen consisted of whole blood, obtained in connection with sensitization to the hapten diphenylcyclopropenone (DPC). These receptors all come from a woman between 35 and 50 years old with alopecia areata. Some clones in this sample may be carry-over from other donors' samples.

This clonotype was counted at least ten times. The chain links TRBV29-1 to TRBJ2-1, with a possible D match to TRBD1 (6 bases). Trimming removed 7 bases from V and 8 bases from J, with 18 bases in between. The CDR3 is 13 residues long. Germline V gene lookup returns CDR1 SQVTM and CDR2 ANQGSEA. CDR3 sequence reads: CSGPQQGSDEQFF. The CDR3 coding sequence is TGCAGCGGGCCCCAGCAGGGGTCGGATGAGCAGTTCTTC.

This clonotype was observed many times. The V and J genes are TRBV4-3 and TRBJ2-3; the D gene is possibly TRBD2 (6 bases). The germline gives CDR1 LGHNA, CDR2 YSLEER. V lost 0 bases and J 2 bases, leaving 9 bases between the germline ends. The CDR3 sequence is 15 residues long. The CDR3 loop is CASSQDSGLTDTQYF. For the CDR3, the DNA is TGCGCCAGCAGCCAAGATAGCGGCCTCACAGATACGCAGTATTTT.

The chain's CDR3 is CASSLGGRRPQHF. The DNA of the CDR3 is TGTGCCAGCAGCTTAGGAGGAAGGCGGCCCCAGCATTTT. V gene TRBV11-2 combines with J gene TRBJ1-5; D is ambiguous. The CDR3 has 13 amino acids. Deletions cut 1 base from V and 9 bases from J, with 10 bases between. Germline V lookup: CDR1 SGHAT, CDR2 FQNNGV. Complete variable domain (other parts from reference TRBV11-2 and TRBJ1-5): EAGVAQSPRYKIIEKRQSVAFWCNPISGHATLYWYQQILGQGPKLLIQFQNNGVVDDSQLPKDRFSAERLKGVDSTLKIQPAKLEDSAVYLCASSLGGRRPQHFGDGTRLSIL.

There are many counts of this clonotype. The chain joins TRBV6-5 to TRBJ2-1; 10 positions agree with TRBD2. This CDR3 comprises 14 residues. V shed 6 bases and J 10 bases; nucleotides not matched to a gene: 9. CDR1 MNHEY and CDR2 SVGAGI come from the germline V gene. The CDR3 DNA follows: TGTGCCAGCAGAGATAGCGGGGGGAACGGAGAGCAGTTCTTC. It is translated as CASRDSGGNGEQFF.

This clonotype was recorded at least ten times. The chain joins TRBV4-1 to TRBJ2-7; 7 nucleotides align to TRBD1. Germline V gene data show CDR1 as MGHRA and CDR2 as YSYEKL. This CDR3 spans 15 amino acids. V lost 5 bases and J lost 2; bases outside the gene matches: 9. CDR3 sequence (DNA): TGCGCCAGCAGCAGCCCTTCAGGGGGACCCTACGAGCAGTACTTC. It specifies CASSSPSGGPYEQYF.